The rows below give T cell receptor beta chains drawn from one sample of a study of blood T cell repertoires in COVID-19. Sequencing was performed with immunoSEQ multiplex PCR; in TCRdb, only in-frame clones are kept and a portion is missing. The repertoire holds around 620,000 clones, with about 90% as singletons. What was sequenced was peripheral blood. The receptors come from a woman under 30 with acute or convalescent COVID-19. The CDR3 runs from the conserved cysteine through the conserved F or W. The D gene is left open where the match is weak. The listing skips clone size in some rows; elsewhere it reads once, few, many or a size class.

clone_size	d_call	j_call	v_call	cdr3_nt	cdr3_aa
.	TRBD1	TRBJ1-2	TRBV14	TGTGCCAGCAGCCAACTCAGGGGGACTTATGGCTACACCTTC	CASSQLRGTYGYTF
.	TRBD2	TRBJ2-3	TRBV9	TGTGCCAGCAGCGCCACTTATCAAGAAGCGGGGCACACAGATACGCAGTATTTT	CASSATYQEAGHTDTQYF
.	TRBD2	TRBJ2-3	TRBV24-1	TGTGCCACCAGTGCCAGGACGGGGGGAACAGATACGCAGTATTTT	CATSARTGGTDTQYF
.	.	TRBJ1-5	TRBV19	TGTGCCAGTAGTATAGGGACAGAGGGTCAGCCCCAGCATTTT	CASSIGTEGQPQHF
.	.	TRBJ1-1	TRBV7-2	TGTGCCAGCAGCTTAGTCCCAGGGGCTTCCGGCGAAGCTTTCTTT	CASSLVPGASGEAFF
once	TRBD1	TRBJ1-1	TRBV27	TGTGCCAGCAGACCAGGGGGGAACACTGAAGCTTTCTTT	CASRPGGNTEAFF
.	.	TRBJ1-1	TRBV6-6	TGTGCCAGCAGTTACCTGAAATCGGGAGTCGAAGCTTTCTTT	CASSYLKSGVEAFF
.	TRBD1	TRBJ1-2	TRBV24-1	TGTGCCACCACTATGGGACAGGGCAGTGGCTACACCTTC	CATTMGQGSGYTF
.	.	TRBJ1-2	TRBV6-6	TGTGCCAGCACCCATCCTCGGGTCCGGGCTAACTATGGCTACACCTTC	CASTHPRVRANYGYTF
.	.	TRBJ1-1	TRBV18	TGTGCCAGCTCACCAGCGGCCGGGGACACTGAAGCTTTCTTT	CASSPAAGDTEAFF
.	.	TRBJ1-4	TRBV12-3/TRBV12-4	TGTGCCAGCAGTCCCAGTACGAACGAAAAACTGTTTTTT	CASSPSTNEKLFF
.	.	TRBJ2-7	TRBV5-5	TGTGCCAGCAGCATACAGGGAGCTATCTACGAGCAGTACTTC	CASSIQGAIYEQYF
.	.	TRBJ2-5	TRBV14	TGTGCCAGCAGCCAAGATGGGGTAGGGAGAGAGACCCAGTACTTC	CASSQDGVGRETQYF
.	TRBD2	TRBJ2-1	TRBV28	TGTGCCAGCAGAAAGACTAGCGGGGGTTACAATGAGCAGTTCTTC	CASRKTSGGYNEQFF
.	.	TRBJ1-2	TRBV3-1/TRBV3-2	TGTGCCAGCAGCCAAGGCAGACAGCCTAACTATGGCTACACCTTC	CASSQGRQPNYGYTF
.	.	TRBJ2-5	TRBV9	TGTGCCAGCAGCGCCGGCGGGACCCAGTACTTC	CASSAGGTQYF